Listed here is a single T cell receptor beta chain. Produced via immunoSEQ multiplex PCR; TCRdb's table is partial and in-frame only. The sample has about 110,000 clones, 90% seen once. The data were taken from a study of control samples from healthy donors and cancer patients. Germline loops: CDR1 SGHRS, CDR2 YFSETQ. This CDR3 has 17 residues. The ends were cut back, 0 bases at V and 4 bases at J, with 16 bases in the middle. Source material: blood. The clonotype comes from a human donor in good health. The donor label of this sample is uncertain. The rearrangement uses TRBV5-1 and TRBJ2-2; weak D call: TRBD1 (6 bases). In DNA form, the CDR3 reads TGCGCCAGCAGCTTGGCCGGGGCAGGGGTACTCACCGGGGAGCTGTTTTTT. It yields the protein CASSLAGAGVLTGELFF.